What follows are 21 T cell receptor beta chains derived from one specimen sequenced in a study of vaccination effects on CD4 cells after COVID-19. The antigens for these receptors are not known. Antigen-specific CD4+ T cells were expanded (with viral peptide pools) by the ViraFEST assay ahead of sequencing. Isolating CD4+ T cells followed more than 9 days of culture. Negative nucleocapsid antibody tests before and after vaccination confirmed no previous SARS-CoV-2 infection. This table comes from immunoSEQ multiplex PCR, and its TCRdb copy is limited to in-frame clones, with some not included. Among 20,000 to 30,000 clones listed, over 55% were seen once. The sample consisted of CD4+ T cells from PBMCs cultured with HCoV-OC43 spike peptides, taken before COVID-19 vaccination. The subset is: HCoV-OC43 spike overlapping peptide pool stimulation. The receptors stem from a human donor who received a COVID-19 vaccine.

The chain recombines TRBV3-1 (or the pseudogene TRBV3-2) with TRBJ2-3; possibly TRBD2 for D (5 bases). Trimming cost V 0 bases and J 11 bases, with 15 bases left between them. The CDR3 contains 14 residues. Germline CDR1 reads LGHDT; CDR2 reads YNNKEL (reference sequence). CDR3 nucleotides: TGTGCCAGCAGCCAAGATCTGAGGGCAACAGAGCAGTATTTT. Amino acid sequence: CASSQDLRATEQYF.

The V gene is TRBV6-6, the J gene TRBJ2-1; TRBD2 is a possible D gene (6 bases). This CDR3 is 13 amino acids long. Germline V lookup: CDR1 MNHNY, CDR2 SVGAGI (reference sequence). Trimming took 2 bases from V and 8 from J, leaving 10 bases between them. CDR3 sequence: CASSYGGGDEQFF. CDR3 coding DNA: TGTGCCAGCAGTTACGGCGGAGGGGATGAGCAGTTCTTC.

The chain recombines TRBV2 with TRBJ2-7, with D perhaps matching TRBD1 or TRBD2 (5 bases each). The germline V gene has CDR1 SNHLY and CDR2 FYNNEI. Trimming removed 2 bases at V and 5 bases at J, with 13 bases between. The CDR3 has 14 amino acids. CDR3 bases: TGTGCCAGCAGTGAATTTCTGGGGGTCAACGAGCAGTACTTC. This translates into CASSEFLGVNEQYF.

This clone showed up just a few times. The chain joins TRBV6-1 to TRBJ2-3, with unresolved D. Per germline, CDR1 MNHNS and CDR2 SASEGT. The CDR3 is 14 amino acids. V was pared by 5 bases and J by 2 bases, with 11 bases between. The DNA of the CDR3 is TGTGCCAGCAGTCGCAGATTATCCACAGATACGCAGTATTTT. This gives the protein CASSRRLSTDTQYF.

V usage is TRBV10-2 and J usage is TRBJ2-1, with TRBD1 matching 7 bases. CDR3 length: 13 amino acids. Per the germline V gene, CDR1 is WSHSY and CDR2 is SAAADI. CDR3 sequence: CARGLSSYNEQFF. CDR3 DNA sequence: TGCGCGAGGGGGCTGAGCTCCTACAATGAGCAGTTCTTC.

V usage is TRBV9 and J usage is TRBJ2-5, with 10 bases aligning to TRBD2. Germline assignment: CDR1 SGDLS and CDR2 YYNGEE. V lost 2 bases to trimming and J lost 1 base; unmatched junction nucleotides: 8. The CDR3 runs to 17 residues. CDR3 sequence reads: CASSVTWTSGGQETQYF. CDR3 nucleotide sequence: TGTGCCAGCAGCGTCACTTGGACTAGCGGAGGCCAAGAGACCCAGTACTTC.

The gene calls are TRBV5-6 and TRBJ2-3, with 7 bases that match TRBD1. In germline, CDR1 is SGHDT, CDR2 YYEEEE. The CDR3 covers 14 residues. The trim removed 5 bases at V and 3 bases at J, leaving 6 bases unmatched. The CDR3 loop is CASRNSGGTDTQYF. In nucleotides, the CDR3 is TGTGCCAGCAGAAACTCAGGGGGTACAGATACGCAGTATTTT.

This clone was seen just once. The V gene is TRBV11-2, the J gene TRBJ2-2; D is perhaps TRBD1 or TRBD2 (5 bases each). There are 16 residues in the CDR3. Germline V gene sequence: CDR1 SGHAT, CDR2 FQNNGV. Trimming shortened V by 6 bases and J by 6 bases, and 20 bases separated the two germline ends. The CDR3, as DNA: TGTGCCAGCAGTTCCTCAGGGAGTAAGATCCCCGGGGAGCTGTTTTTT. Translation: CASSSSGSKIPGELFF.

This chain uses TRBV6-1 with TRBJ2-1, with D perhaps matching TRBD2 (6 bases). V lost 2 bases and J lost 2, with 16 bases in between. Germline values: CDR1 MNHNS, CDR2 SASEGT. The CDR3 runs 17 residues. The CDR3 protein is CASSESYRASAYNEQFF. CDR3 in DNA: TGTGCCAGCAGTGAATCGTATAGGGCTAGCGCCTACAATGAGCAGTTCTTC.

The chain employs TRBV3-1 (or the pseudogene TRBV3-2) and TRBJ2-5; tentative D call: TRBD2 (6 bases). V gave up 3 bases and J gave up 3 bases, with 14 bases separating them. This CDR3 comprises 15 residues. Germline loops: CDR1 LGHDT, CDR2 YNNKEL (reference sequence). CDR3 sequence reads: CASSQSHRLEETQYF. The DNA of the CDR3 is TGTGCCAGCAGCCAGAGCCACCGACTAGAAGAGACCCAGTACTTC.

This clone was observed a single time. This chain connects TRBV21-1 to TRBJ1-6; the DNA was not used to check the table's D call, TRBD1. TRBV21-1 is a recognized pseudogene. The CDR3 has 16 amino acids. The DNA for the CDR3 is TGTGCCAGCAGCAAAGGCCAGGGGTCTGATAATTCACCCCTCCACTTT. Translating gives CASSKGQGSDNSPLHF.

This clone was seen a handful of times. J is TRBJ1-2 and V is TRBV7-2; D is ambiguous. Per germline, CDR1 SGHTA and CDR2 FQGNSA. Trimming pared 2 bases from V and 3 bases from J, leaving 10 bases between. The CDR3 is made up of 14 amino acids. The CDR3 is CASSLSRADYGYTF. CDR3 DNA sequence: TGTGCCAGCAGCTTATCTAGGGCGGACTATGGCTACACCTTC.

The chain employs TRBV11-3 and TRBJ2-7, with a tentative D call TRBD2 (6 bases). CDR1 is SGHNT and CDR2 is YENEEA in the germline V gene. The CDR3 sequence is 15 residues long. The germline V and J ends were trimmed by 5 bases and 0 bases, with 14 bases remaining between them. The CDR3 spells CASSPQGGDSYEQYF. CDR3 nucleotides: TGTGCCAGCAGCCCCCAAGGAGGGGACTCCTACGAGCAGTACTTC.

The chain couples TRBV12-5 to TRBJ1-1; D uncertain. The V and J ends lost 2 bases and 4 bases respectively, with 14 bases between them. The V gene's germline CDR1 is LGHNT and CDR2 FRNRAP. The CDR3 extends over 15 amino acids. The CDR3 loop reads CASGLSLTTITEAFF. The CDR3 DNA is TGTGCTAGTGGTTTGTCACTTACCACGATCACTGAAGCTTTCTTT.

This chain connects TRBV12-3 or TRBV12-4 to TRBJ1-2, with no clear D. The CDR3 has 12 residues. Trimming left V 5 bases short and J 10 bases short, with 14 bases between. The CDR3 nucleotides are TGTGCCAGCAGTCCCCCAGGACGGCTCTACACCTTC. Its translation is CASSPPGRLYTF.

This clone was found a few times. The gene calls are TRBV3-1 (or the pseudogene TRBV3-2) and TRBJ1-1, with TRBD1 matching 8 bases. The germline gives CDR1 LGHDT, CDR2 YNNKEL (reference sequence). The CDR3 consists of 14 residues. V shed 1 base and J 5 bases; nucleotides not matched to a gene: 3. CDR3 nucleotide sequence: TGTGCCAGCAGCCAAGTAACAGGGGGGACTGAAGCTTTCTTT. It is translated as CASSQVTGGTEAFF.

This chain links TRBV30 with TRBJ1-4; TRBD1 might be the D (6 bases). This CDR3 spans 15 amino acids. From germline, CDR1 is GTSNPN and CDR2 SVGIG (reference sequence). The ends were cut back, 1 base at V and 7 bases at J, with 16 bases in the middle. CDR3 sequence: CAWSDGWGRVEKLFF. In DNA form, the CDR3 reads TGTGCCTGGAGTGATGGGTGGGGGCGAGTTGAAAAACTGTTTTTT.

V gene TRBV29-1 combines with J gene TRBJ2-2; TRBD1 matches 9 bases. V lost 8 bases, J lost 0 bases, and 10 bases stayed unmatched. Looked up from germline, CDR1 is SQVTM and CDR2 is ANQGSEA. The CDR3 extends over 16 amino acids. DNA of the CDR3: TGCAGCAAGACCGGGACAGGGTTGTCGAACACCGGGGAGCTGTTTTTT. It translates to CSKTGTGLSNTGELFF.

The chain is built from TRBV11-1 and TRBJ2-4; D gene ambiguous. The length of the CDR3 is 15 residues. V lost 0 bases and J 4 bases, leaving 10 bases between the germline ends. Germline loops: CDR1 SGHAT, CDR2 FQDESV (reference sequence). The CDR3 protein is CASSLAGMGKNIQYF. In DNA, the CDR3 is TGTGCCAGCAGCTTAGCGGGGATGGGGAAAAACATTCAGTACTTC.

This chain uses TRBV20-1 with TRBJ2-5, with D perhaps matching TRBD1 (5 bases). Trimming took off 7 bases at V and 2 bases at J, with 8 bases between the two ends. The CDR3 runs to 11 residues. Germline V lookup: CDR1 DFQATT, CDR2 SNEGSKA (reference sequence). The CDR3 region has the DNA TGCAGTGGGACATTACAAGAGACCCAGTACTTC. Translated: CSGTLQETQYF.

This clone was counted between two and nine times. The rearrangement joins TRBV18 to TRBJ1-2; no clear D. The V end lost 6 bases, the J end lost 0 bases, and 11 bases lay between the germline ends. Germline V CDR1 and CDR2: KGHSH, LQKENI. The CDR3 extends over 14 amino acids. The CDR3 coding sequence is TGTGCCAGCTCGGTCGACACTGCTAACTATGGCTACACCTTC. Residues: CASSVDTANYGYTF.